This is a list of T cell receptor beta chains from one sample in a study of CD8 T cells in ankylosing spondylitis. TCRdb reprocessed the 5' RACE reads with MiXCR, giving one entry per CDR3 protein. The table shows around 140,000 distinct CDR3 sequences, with about an eighth occurring only once. Source material: blood, either unsorted or a sorted T cell fraction (not recorded which). These receptors originate from a female donor with ankylosing spondylitis or in good health (not recorded which). The CDR3 runs from the conserved cysteine through the conserved F or W. D genes are given only for firm matches. Expanded clones get a size class; other rows say once, few or many, or leave the size out.

D: .; size: .; J: TRBJ2-2; V: TRBV7-9; DNA: TGTGCCAGCAGCTTCGCTGGTCAGAACACCGGGGAGCTGTTTTTT; CDR3: CASSFAGQNTGELFF
D: .; size: .; J: TRBJ2-1; V: TRBV5-1; DNA: TGCGCCAGCAGCGTGGGTGAGGGGAATGAGCAGTTCTTC; CDR3: CASSVGEGNEQFF
D: .; size: many; J: TRBJ2-7; V: TRBV12-3/TRBV12-4; DNA: TGTGCCAGCAGTTTAACGGCGGGCGAGCAGTACTTC; CDR3: CASSLTAGEQYF
D: TRBD1; size: .; J: TRBJ2-1; V: TRBV5-1; DNA: TGCGCCAGCAGCTCGTCAAAACAGGGGGCCGGCAATGAGCAGTTCTTC; CDR3: CASSSSKQGAGNEQFF
D: TRBD1; size: many; J: TRBJ2-2; V: TRBV5-1; DNA: TGCGCCAGCAGCTCCGGGACAGGGCCGAACACCGGGGAGCTGTTTTTT; CDR3: CASSSGTGPNTGELFF
D: TRBD1; size: many; J: TRBJ1-1; V: TRBV5-6; DNA: TGTGCCAGCAGCTTGGTAGGGACAGGGAACACTGAAGCTTTCTTT; CDR3: CASSLVGTGNTEAFF
D: TRBD1; size: many; J: TRBJ2-7; V: TRBV29-1; DNA: TGCAGCGGGACAGGGGACTACGAGCAGTACTTC; CDR3: CSGTGDYEQYF
D: .; size: many; J: TRBJ2-1; V: TRBV5-1; DNA: TGCGCCAGCAGCGGCCGGGACGGTGGGAATGAGCAGTTCTTC; CDR3: CASSGRDGGNEQFF
D: .; size: many; J: TRBJ2-7; V: TRBV20-1; DNA: TGCAGTGCTCCCCACGGGCACGAGCAGTACTTC; CDR3: CSAPHGHEQYF
D: .; size: many; J: TRBJ2-1; V: TRBV5-5; DNA: TGTGCCAGCAGAAATCCCACCGGGACCGCCATCTGGGTCAATGAGCAGTTCTTC; CDR3: CASRNPTGTAIWVNEQFF
D: .; size: many; J: TRBJ1-3; V: TRBV10-3; DNA: TGTGCCATCTCCCCGGACAGCTCTGGAAACACCATATATTTT; CDR3: CAISPDSSGNTIYF
D: .; size: many; J: TRBJ2-7; V: TRBV3-1; DNA: TGTGCCAGCAGCCAAGATCCTCTCTACGAGCAGTACTTC; CDR3: CASSQDPLYEQYF
D: TRBD2; size: .; J: TRBJ2-1; V: TRBV6-1; DNA: TGTGCCAGCAGTGAAGCGGGGACTAGCGGGAGATATGAGCAGTTCTTC; CDR3: CASSEAGTSGRYEQFF
D: TRBD1; size: many; J: TRBJ1-6; V: TRBV3-1; DNA: TGTGCCAGCAGCCACGGGACAGGCGGAAGCTCCTATAATTCACCCCTCCACTTT; CDR3: CASSHGTGGSSYNSPLHF
D: TRBD2; size: many; J: TRBJ2-1; V: TRBV20-1; DNA: TGCAGTGCTAGAGATATAGCGGGAGGATACAATGAGCAGTTCTTC; CDR3: CSARDIAGGYNEQFF
D: .; size: .; J: TRBJ2-7; V: TRBV7-9; DNA: TGTGCCAGCAGCTTAGCTCCCTCATTCAAAGACCTCTACGAGCAGTACTTC; CDR3: CASSLAPSFKDLYEQYF
D: .; size: many; J: TRBJ2-5; V: TRBV5-1; DNA: TGCGCCAGCAGCTTGGATCCTCTACAAGAGACCCAGTACTTC; CDR3: CASSLDPLQETQYF
D: .; size: many; J: TRBJ2-7; V: TRBV10-3; DNA: TGTGCCATCAGTGGAGGAAGAAACTACGAGCAGTACTTC; CDR3: CAISGGRNYEQYF
D: TRBD2; size: many; J: TRBJ2-3; V: TRBV20-1; DNA: TGCAGTGCTAGCCGGGACTACCAAGGTGATACGCAGTATTTT; CDR3: CSASRDYQGDTQYF
D: .; size: many; J: TRBJ2-2; V: TRBV10-3; DNA: TGTGCCATCAGGGTTGCGGGGAACACCGGGGAGCTGTTTTTT; CDR3: CAIRVAGNTGELFF
D: .; size: few; J: TRBJ1-5; V: TRBV30; DNA: TGTGCCTGGAGTGGGAAGGGAAATCAGCCCCAGCATTTT; CDR3: CAWSGKGNQPQHF
D: .; size: few; J: TRBJ1-5; V: TRBV12-3/TRBV12-4; DNA: TGTGCCAGCAGTTTAGAGAGATATAGCAATCAGCCCCAGCATTTT; CDR3: CASSLERYSNQPQHF
D: TRBD1; size: many; J: TRBJ2-5; V: TRBV6-4; DNA: TGTGCCAGCAGTGCGGGGGGGACAGGGGTTATAAAGACCCAGTACTTC; CDR3: CASSAGGTGVIKTQYF
D: TRBD1; size: many; J: TRBJ2-1; V: TRBV20-1; DNA: TGCAGTGCTGAGCCCCGGGACAGGGGGTATGATGAGCAGTTCTTC; CDR3: CSAEPRDRGYDEQFF
D: .; size: many; J: TRBJ2-1; V: TRBV12-3/TRBV12-4; DNA: TGTGCCAGCAGTTTCTTGGGGGTCTACAATGAGCAGTTCTTC; CDR3: CASSFLGVYNEQFF
D: .; size: many; J: TRBJ2-1; V: TRBV12-3/TRBV12-4; DNA: TGTGCCAGCGTCGGTGGGAAGTCCTACAATGAGCAGTTCTTC; CDR3: CASVGGKSYNEQFF
D: TRBD2; size: many; J: TRBJ2-7; V: TRBV19; DNA: TGTGCCAGTAAACGGACTAGCGGGGACGAGCAGTACTTC; CDR3: CASKRTSGDEQYF
D: .; size: many; J: TRBJ2-3; V: TRBV5-1; DNA: TGCGCCAGCAGCCCCAGCGGAGAGGGTTCAGATACGCAGTATTTT; CDR3: CASSPSGEGSDTQYF
D: TRBD1; size: many; J: TRBJ2-7; V: TRBV7-9; DNA: TGTGCCAGCAGCCCTTGGACAGGGTTGGACGAGCAGTACTTC; CDR3: CASSPWTGLDEQYF
D: TRBD2; size: .; J: TRBJ2-3; V: TRBV7-6; DNA: TGTGTCAGCAGCTTACCGACTAGCGGGAGGTCGGATACGCAGTATTTT; CDR3: CVSSLPTSGRSDTQYF
D: .; size: many; J: TRBJ1-1; V: TRBV29-1; DNA: TGCAGCGTTCTAAACGCGAACACTGAAGCTTTCTTT; CDR3: CSVLNANTEAFF
D: .; size: many; J: TRBJ2-6; V: TRBV11-2; DNA: TGTGCCAGCTTAAACTCTGGGGCCAACGTCCTGACTTTC; CDR3: CASLNSGANVLTF
D: .; size: many; J: TRBJ2-1; V: TRBV5-1; DNA: TGCGCCAGCAGATGGGGTTTAGAGAATGAGCAGTTCTTC; CDR3: CASRWGLENEQFF
D: TRBD1; size: .; J: TRBJ2-1; V: TRBV28; DNA: TGTGCCAGCAGCACGGGACAGATCTCCTACAATGAGCAGTTCTTC; CDR3: CASSTGQISYNEQFF
D: TRBD2; size: many; J: TRBJ2-3; V: TRBV20-1; DNA: TGCAGTGCTAGGGACCGCGGACTAGCCGGAGGGGATACGCAGTATTTT; CDR3: CSARDRGLAGGDTQYF
D: .; size: .; J: TRBJ1-4; V: TRBV12-3/TRBV12-4; DNA: TGTGCCCTCACCCCAATTCAACCCTTTCAGGGGTATTTTGAAAAACTGTTTTTT; CDR3: CALTPIQPFQGYFEKLFF
D: TRBD1; size: .; J: TRBJ2-7; V: TRBV6-1; DNA: TGTGCCAGCAACGCCGGGACAGCGGCTCCTGAGCAGTACTTC; CDR3: CASNAGTAAPEQYF
D: TRBD2; size: many; J: TRBJ2-5; V: TRBV6-5; DNA: TGTGCCAGCAGCTATGGACTAGCGGATGGGATAGGAGAGACCCAGTACTTC; CDR3: CASSYGLADGIGETQYF
D: .; size: many; J: TRBJ1-1; V: TRBV12-3/TRBV12-4; DNA: TGTGCCAGCAGTTCGATAGACAGTGACGCTGAAGCTTTCTTT; CDR3: CASSSIDSDAEAFF
D: .; size: many; J: TRBJ1-2; V: TRBV20-1; DNA: TGCAGTGCAACAGGGACCGCGGGCTATGGCTACACCTTC; CDR3: CSATGTAGYGYTF
D: .; size: many; J: TRBJ1-1; V: TRBV5-1; DNA: TGCGCCAGCAGCCTGCTAGGAGAAGCTTTCTTT; CDR3: CASSLLGEAFF
D: .; size: many; J: TRBJ1-2; V: TRBV11-2; DNA: TGTGCCAGCAGCTCAAAACAGGGCAGCCACTATGGCTACACCTTC; CDR3: CASSSKQGSHYGYTF
D: .; size: many; J: TRBJ2-5; V: TRBV5-1; DNA: TGCGCCAGCAGCTCGTCTGCTGCGACAGTGGGGACCCAGTACTTC; CDR3: CASSSSAATVGTQYF
D: .; size: many; J: TRBJ1-5; V: TRBV10-3; DNA: TGTGCCATCAGTGCCCAATTTGAAGGAGGGGGCAATCAGCCCCAGCATTTT; CDR3: CAISAQFEGGGNQPQHF
D: .; size: many; J: TRBJ1-2; V: TRBV20-1; DNA: TGCAGTGCTAGACTACAGGGTCCCCACTATGGCTACACCTTC; CDR3: CSARLQGPHYGYTF
D: .; size: few; J: TRBJ2-5; V: TRBV28; DNA: TGTGCCAGTTCAACACAGGGAAGGGCCCTCCAAGAGACCCAGTACTTC; CDR3: CASSTQGRALQETQYF
D: .; size: few; J: TRBJ1-2; V: TRBV20-1; DNA: TGCAGTGCCTTCCTTTCGGTTGGTTATGGCTACACCTTC; CDR3: CSAFLSVGYGYTF